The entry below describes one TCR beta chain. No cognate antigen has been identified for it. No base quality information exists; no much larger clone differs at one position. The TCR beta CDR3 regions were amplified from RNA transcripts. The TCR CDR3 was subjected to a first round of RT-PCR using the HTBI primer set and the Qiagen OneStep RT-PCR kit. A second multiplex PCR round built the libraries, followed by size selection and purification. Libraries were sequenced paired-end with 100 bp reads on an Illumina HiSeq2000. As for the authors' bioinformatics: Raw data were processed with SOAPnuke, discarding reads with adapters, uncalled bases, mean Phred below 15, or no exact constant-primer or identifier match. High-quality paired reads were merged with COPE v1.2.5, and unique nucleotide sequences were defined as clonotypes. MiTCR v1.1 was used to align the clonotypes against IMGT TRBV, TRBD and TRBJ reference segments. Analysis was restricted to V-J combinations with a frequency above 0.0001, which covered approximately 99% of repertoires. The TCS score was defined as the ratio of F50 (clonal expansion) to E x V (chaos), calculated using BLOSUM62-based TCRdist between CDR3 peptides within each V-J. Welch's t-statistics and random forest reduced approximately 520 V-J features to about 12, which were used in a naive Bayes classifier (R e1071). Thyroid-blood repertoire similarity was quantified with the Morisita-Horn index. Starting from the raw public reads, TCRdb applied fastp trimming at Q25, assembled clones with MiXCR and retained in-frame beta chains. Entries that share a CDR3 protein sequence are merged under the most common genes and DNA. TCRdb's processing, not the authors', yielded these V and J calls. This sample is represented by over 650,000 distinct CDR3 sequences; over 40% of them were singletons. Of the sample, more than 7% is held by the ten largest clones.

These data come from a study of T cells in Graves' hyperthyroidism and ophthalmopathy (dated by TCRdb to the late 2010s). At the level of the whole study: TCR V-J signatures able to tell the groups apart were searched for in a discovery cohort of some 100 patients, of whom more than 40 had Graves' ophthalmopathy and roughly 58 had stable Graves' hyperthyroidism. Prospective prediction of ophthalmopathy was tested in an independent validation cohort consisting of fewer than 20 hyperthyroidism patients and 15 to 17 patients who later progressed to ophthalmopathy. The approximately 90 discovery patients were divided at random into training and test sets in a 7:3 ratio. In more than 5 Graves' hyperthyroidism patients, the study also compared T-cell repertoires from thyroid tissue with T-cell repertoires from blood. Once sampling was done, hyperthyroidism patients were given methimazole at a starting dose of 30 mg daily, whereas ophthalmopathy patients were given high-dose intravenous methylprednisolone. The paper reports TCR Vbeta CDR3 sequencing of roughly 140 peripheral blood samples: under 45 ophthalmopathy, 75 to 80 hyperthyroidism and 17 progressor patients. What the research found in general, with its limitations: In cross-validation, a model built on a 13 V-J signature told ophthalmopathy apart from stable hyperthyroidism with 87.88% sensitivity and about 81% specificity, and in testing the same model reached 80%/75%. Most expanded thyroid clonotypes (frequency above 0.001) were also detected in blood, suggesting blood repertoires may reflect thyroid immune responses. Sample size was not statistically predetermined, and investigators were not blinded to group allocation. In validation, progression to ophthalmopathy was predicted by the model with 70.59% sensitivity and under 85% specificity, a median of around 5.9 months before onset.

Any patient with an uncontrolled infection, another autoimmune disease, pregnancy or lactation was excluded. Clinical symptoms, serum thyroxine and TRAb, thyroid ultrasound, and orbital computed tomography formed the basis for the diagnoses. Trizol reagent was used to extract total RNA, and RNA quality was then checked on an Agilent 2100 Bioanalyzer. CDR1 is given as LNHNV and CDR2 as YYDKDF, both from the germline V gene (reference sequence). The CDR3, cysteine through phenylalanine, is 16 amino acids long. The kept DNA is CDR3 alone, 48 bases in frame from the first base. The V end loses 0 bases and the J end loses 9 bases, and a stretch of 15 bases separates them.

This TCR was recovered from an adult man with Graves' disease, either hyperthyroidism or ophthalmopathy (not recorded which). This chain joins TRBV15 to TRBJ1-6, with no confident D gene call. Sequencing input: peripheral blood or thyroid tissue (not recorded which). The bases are TGTGCCACCAGCAGAGAGGTTGCGTGGGGTGGTTCACCCCTCCACTTT. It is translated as CATSREVAWGGSPLHF.